One and the same sample provided the 27 T cell receptor beta chains below, sequenced in a study of blood T cell repertoires in COVID-19. TCRdb keeps only in-frame clones here, not all; method: immunoSEQ multiplex PCR. This sample has some 180,000 clones, with 86% found just once. The sequencing sample was made of PBMCs or T cells enriched from blood (not recorded which). Source of these receptors: a woman aged 40 to 50 in a cohort exposed to, infected with or recovered from COVID-19 (not recorded which).

J is TRBJ1-2 and V is TRBV2, with TRBD1 matching over 9 bases. Trimming at V came to 3 bases and at J to 4 bases, leaving 15 bases not matched to a gene. Germline V CDR1 and CDR2: SNHLY, FYNNEI. The CDR3 has 18 amino acids. The CDR3 DNA is TGTGCCAGCAGTGACCCCGGGACAGGGCTACTTTGGGGCTATGGCTACACCTTC. As protein: CASSDPGTGLLWGYGYTF.

The chain joins TRBV10-2 to TRBJ2-1, with D possibly TRBD2 on 6 matching bases. Trimming shortened V by 6 bases and J by 2 bases, and 14 bases separated the two germline ends. This CDR3 is built from 15 residues. Germline CDR1 is WSHSY and CDR2 is SAAADI. CDR3 bases: TGCGCCAGCAGACCGACTAGTCGGCCCTACAATGAGCAGTTCTTC. As protein: CASRPTSRPYNEQFF.

This chain uses TRBV2 with TRBJ2-1, with D perhaps TRBD1 (6 bases). V shed 7 bases and J shed 10 bases, with 14 bases lying between them. There are 12 residues in the CDR3. The germline gives CDR1 SNHLY, CDR2 FYNNEI. CDR3 sequence: CASTPRGSEQFF. The CDR3, as DNA: TGTGCCAGCACACCCAGGGGTAGCGAGCAGTTCTTC.

The count of this clone is one. The chain employs TRBV11-2 and TRBJ2-1, with TRBD2 matching over 9 bases. CDR1 is SGHAT and CDR2 is FQNNGV in the germline V gene. V dropped 0 bases and J dropped 0; count of bases not matched to a gene: 3. The CDR3 runs to 17 residues. The CDR3 loop reads CASSLDLAGSSYNEQFF. The CDR3 DNA reads TGTGCCAGCAGCTTAGACCTAGCGGGGAGCTCCTACAATGAGCAGTTCTTC. The full variable domain, its missing parts supplied by reference TRBV11-2 and TRBJ2-1, is EAGVAQSPRYKIIEKRQSVAFWCNPISGHATLYWYQQILGQGPKLLIQFQNNGVVDDSQLPKDRFSAERLKGVDSTLKIQPAKLEDSAVYLCASSLDLAGSSYNEQFFGPGTRLTVL.

Notes on this clone: The germline gene is not matched at one end of the junction; a read error may be the cause. This chain joins TRBV3-1 (or the pseudogene TRBV3-2) and TRBJ2-4; 14 bases agree with TRBD2. Germline V gene lookup returns CDR1 LGHDT and CDR2 YNNKEL (reference sequence). The CDR3 has 15 residues. CDR3 bases: TGTGCCAGCAGCCAAAACTCGGGACTAGCGGGGGTCCACCACTTC. This sequence encodes CASSQNSGLAGVHHF.

This chain connects TRBV20-1 to TRBJ1-2; TRBD1 agrees at 8 bases. After removal of 4 bases from V and 7 bases from J, the junction contained 8 bases not matched to a gene. Per germline, CDR1 DFQATT and CDR2 SNEGSKA (reference sequence). The CDR3 contains 13 residues. As DNA, the CDR3 is TGCAGTGCTACTGAATACGACAGGGGTGGCTACACCTTC. It yields the protein CSATEYDRGGYTF.

This chain's CDR3 is CASSIADRDAEGAEAFF. The DNA for the CDR3 is TGTGCCAGTAGTATAGCCGACAGGGACGCCGAGGGCGCTGAAGCTTTCTTT. This chain joins TRBV19 and TRBJ1-1; 7 bases agree with TRBD1. CDR1 is LNHDA, CDR2 SQIVND, per germline (reference sequence). The CDR3 runs 17 residues. The junction had 14 bases not matched to a gene; V was cut back by 1 base and J by 6 bases.

The chain links TRBV19 to TRBJ2-3; 7 bases are a match to TRBD1. Germline trimming cut 4 bases from V and 2 bases from J; bases unmatched to any gene: 9. This CDR3 is 16 amino acids long. From germline, CDR1 is LNHDA and CDR2 SQIVND (reference sequence). The CDR3 sequence is CASSRQGRPNTDTQYF. In DNA form, the CDR3 reads TGTGCCAGTAGTAGACAGGGCCGACCAAACACAGATACGCAGTATTTT.

This clone was counted once. The rearrangement uses TRBV4-1 and TRBJ1-4, with a possible D match to TRBD1 (5 bases). Germline-derived CDR1 and CDR2 are MGHRA and YSYEKL. The CDR3 runs 15 residues. V was pared by 1 base and J by 1 base, with 7 bases between. CDR3 in amino acids: CASSQGGVTNEKLFF. DNA of the CDR3: TGCGCCAGCAGCCAAGGGGGGGTAACTAATGAAAAACTGTTTTTT.

The chain combines TRBV16 with TRBJ1-1; D unclear. Trimming took off 0 bases at V and 0 bases at J, with 5 bases between the two ends. This CDR3 is 14 amino acids long. CDR1 KGHSY and CDR2 FQNENV come from the germline V gene. The chain's CDR3 is CASSQSAMNTEAFF. As DNA, the CDR3 is TGTGCCAGCAGCCAATCAGCCATGAACACTGAAGCTTTCTTT.

The chain links TRBV5-5 to TRBJ2-7, with D possibly matching TRBD1 (5 bases). The CDR3 runs 14 residues. Germline CDR1 and CDR2: SGHKS and YYEKEE (reference sequence). Trimming cost V 5 bases and J 6 bases, with 18 bases left between them. CDR3 region: CASRQPGQGPEQYF. CDR3 coding DNA: TGTGCCAGCAGACAGCCGGGCCAGGGCCCCGAGCAGTACTTC.

This clone has a single count. The chain carries TRBV6-1 and TRBJ1-2, with a possible D match to TRBD1 (6 bases). CDR1 and CDR2 (germline): MNHNS, SASEGT. Deletions cut 3 bases from V and 3 bases from J, with 14 bases between. The CDR3 consists of 15 residues. In nucleotides, the CDR3 is TGTGCCAGCAGTGAGACAGGAGTGGTGGACTATGGCTACACCTTC. Protein sequence: CASSETGVVDYGYTF.

This clone turned up a few times. The genes are TRBV4-1 and TRBJ1-1, with a tentative D call TRBD1 (5 bases). Germline CDR1 MGHRA, CDR2 YSYEKL. Trimming took 3 bases from V and 5 from J, leaving 16 bases between them. The CDR3 contains 15 residues. The CDR3 sequence is CASSQRWEGKTEAFF. The CDR3 bases are TGCGCCAGCAGCCAGAGGTGGGAGGGGAAGACTGAAGCTTTCTTT.

This clone was counted a single time. The chain carries TRBV9 and TRBJ1-4; tentatively, D is TRBD1 (6 bases). The CDR3 consists of 15 residues. Germline V lookup: CDR1 SGDLS, CDR2 YYNGEE. Trimming shortened V by 3 bases and J by 0 bases, and 9 bases separated the two germline ends. CDR3 loop: CASSETGTTNEKLFF. The DNA of the CDR3 is TGTGCCAGCAGCGAAACAGGGACAACTAATGAAAAACTGTTTTTT.

The chain is built from TRBV15 and TRBJ2-5; a possible D gene is TRBD2 (5 bases). There are 13 residues in the CDR3. CDR1 and CDR2 from the germline V gene are LNHNV and YYDKDF (reference sequence). V was pared by 5 bases and J by 1 base, with 8 bases between. The CDR3 nucleotides read TGTGCCACCAGCGCGAGGGCCCAAGAGACCCAGTACTTC. It yields the protein CATSARAQETQYF.

This clone was found a few times. The rearrangement links TRBV21-1 to TRBJ1-4; TRBD1 was called by the table and not checked on the DNA. TRBV21-1 is a listed pseudogene. The CDR3 covers 13 residues. In nucleotides, the CDR3 is TGTGCCAGCAGCAAAGAACGCACACAAAAACTGTTTTTT. It translates to CASSKERTQKLFF.

This chain joins TRBV9 and TRBJ1-1; TRBD1 matches at 9 bases. Germline V lookup: CDR1 SGDLS, CDR2 YYNGEE. The V segment lost 4 bases and the J segment 5 bases; nucleotides outside the gene matches: 6. This CDR3 comprises 14 residues. Here the CDR3 reads CASSPPTGGTEAFF. CDR3 sequence (DNA): TGTGCCAGCAGCCCACCGACAGGGGGAACTGAAGCTTTCTTT.

This clone turned up a few times. The chain links TRBV5-1 to TRBJ2-2; D might be TRBD1 (5 bases). CDR1 is SGHRS, CDR2 YFSETQ, per germline. Trimming took 0 bases from V and 8 from J, leaving 8 bases between them. This CDR3 comprises 13 residues. The CDR3 reads CASSLARTGELFF. The CDR3 DNA follows: TGCGCCAGCAGCTTGGCTAGGACAGGGGAGCTGTTTTTT.

The rearrangement links TRBV24-1 to TRBJ1-1, with TRBD1 matching over 8 bases. The V and J ends lost 7 bases and 7 bases, in that order; junction bases with no gene match: 4. Looked up from germline, CDR1 is KGHDR and CDR2 is SFDVKD. The CDR3 spans 12 residues. CDR3 sequence: CATSRTGLEAFF. DNA of the CDR3: TGTGCCACCAGCCGGACAGGGCTTGAAGCTTTCTTT.

This clone occurred a few times. This chain joins TRBV5-1 and TRBJ1-1; no definite D call. Germline values: CDR1 SGHRS, CDR2 YFSETQ. V was clipped by 4 bases and J by 8 bases, with 15 bases between them. The length of the CDR3 is 13 residues. In DNA, the CDR3 is TGCGCCAGCAGCCGATGGGAGACAAGGGAAGCTTTCTTT. Amino acid sequence: CASSRWETREAFF.

The gene calls are TRBV7-8 and TRBJ1-2; 7 bases map to TRBD1. The CDR3 consists of 15 residues. Germline V gene lookup returns CDR1 SGHVS and CDR2 FQNEAQ. The trim removed 4 bases at V and 0 bases at J, leaving 5 bases unmatched. The DNA for the CDR3 is TGTGCCAGCAGCTCGACAGGGCCCACTAACTATGGCTACACCTTC. This gives the protein CASSSTGPTNYGYTF.

In this sample, this clone turned up many times. The V and J genes are TRBV6-5 and TRBJ1-5; D may be TRBD1 (5 bases). The V and J ends lost 11 bases and 5 bases respectively, with 10 bases between them. Germline lookup yields CDR1 MNHEY and CDR2 SVGAGI. The CDR3 is made up of 11 amino acids. This CDR3 is CASGWDQPQHF. CDR3 nucleotide sequence: TGTGCCTCAGGGTGGGATCAGCCCCAGCATTTT.

This clone was seen a few times. This chain connects TRBV2 to TRBJ1-2; 8 positions match TRBD1. Germline V gives CDR1 SNHLY, CDR2 FYNNEI. J lost 9 bases, V lost 9 bases, and 12 bases had no gene match. The CDR3 spans 13 residues. The CDR3 here is CARTGSGGLSYTF. The CDR3, as DNA: TGTGCCAGGACGGGGTCAGGGGGCCTTAGCTACACCTTC.

The chain employs TRBV6-5 and TRBJ1-5, with 8 positions matching TRBD1. Germline CDR1 and CDR2: MNHEY and SVGAGI. The ends lost 5 bases at V and 0 bases at J; junction bases unmatched: 3. The CDR3 spans 15 residues. The CDR3 here is CASSTTGDSNQPQHF. CDR3 coding DNA: TGTGCCAGCAGTACGACAGGGGATAGCAATCAGCCCCAGCATTTT.

The chain has TRBV5-1 and TRBJ2-1; a possible D gene is TRBD1 (5 bases). Germline values: CDR1 SGHRS, CDR2 YFSETQ. Trimming left V 0 bases short and J 2 bases short, with 9 bases between. This CDR3 is built from 15 residues. The CDR3 bases are TGCGCCAGCAGCTTGGTCCAGGGAACCTACAATGAGCAGTTCTTC. Translating gives CASSLVQGTYNEQFF. Filled out from reference TRBV5-1 and TRBJ2-1, the complete variable domain reads KAGVTQTPRYLIKTRGQQVTLSCSPISGHRSVSWYQQTPGQGLQFLFEYFSETQRNKGNFPGRFSGRQFSNSRSEMNVSTLELGDSALYLCASSLVQGTYNEQFFGPGTRLTVL.

This chain joins TRBV10-2 and TRBJ1-4, with D maybe TRBD1 (6 bases). The CDR3 loop spans 13 amino acids. The V gene lost 7 bases and the J gene lost 6 bases, with 12 bases spanning the gap. The germline CDR1 and CDR2 sequences are WSHSY and SAAADI. The CDR3 DNA reads as TGCGCCAGCAAGGGGGACATAGATGAAAAACTGTTTTTT. Protein sequence: CASKGDIDEKLFF.

V is TRBV14 and J is TRBJ1-1; D might be TRBD1 (5 bases). Trimming cost V 1 base and J 5 bases, with 17 bases left between them. CDR3 size: 16 residues. CDR1 SGHDN and CDR2 FVKESK come from the germline V gene. CDR3 amino acids: CASSQGGREIGTEAFF. Here the CDR3 DNA reads TGTGCCAGCAGCCAAGGGGGCCGGGAGATTGGGACTGAAGCTTTCTTT.